The source of this TCR beta chain is a study of Tregs in tolerant kidney transplant recipients. Study-wide results and limits: Nucleotide sequences could not be compared across some patients' samples due to primer changes.

Notes on this clone: What it recognizes is unknown.

Sequencing was performed with immunoSEQ multiplex PCR; in TCRdb, only in-frame clones are kept and a portion is missing. The sample lists around 75,000 clones, about 89% occurring once. Germline V CDR1 and CDR2: WNHNN, SYGVQD (reference sequence). The J segment lost 4 bases and the V segment lost 4 bases, leaving 5 bases of the junction unmatched. The CDR3 contains 15 residues. Unstimulated regulatory T cells (CD4+CD25+CD127-), CD4+CD25- non-regulatory cells, CD4 and CD8 cells were FACS-sorted from thawed PBMCs. The receptor comes from a human donor who received a combined kidney and bone marrow transplant. The sample was CD4+ T cells from blood, taken before the transplant. V gene TRBV10-1 combines with J gene TRBJ2-1; 9 bases are a match to TRBD2. DNA for the CDR3: TGCGCCAGCAGTGGATGGCGGGAGGGTTACAATGAGCAGTTCTTC. Its translation is CASSGWREGYNEQFF.